The 25 T cell receptor beta chains listed next were all sequenced from one sample in a study of metastatic and nonmetastatic thyroid tumors. From the PCR reads, TCRdb re-called clones with MiXCR. This table holds some 22,000 clones, 20% to 25% found once. All patients were untreated before thyroid surgery. The sample taken for sequencing was tumor tissue. The receptors come from a female donor with papillary thyroid cancer or a benign thyroid nodule (not recorded which). Some clones in this sample may be carry-over from other donors' samples.

On this clone itself: A much more abundant neighbour one base away suggests this may be a read error. Other DNA sequences of this sample code for an identical CDR3. The CDR3 sequence: CATSTLDPNTGELFF. The CDR3 DNA follows: TGTGCCACCAGCACCCTAGACCCTAACACCGGGGAGCTGTTTTTT. This chain links TRBV15 with TRBJ2-2; D unresolved. This CDR3 contains 15 residues. The germline V and J ends were trimmed by 4 bases and 2 bases, with 11 bases remaining between them. Germline CDR1 and CDR2: LNHNV and YYDKDF (reference sequence).

The count of this clone is one. A much larger clone differs by one base, so this may be a read error. The chain is built from TRBV11-3 and TRBJ2-2; D remains ambiguous. This CDR3 has 13 residues. Per germline, CDR1 SGHNT and CDR2 YENEEA. The CDR3 sequence: CAISLAASGELFF. The CDR3 DNA is TGTGCCATCAGCTTAGCCGCTAGCGGGGAGCTGTTTTTT.

This clone was observed many times. The chain recombines TRBV10-2 with TRBJ1-1, with D possibly matching TRBD1 (6 bases). Trimming shortened V by 2 bases and J by 2 bases, and 15 bases separated the two germline ends. The CDR3 runs to 16 residues. Germline CDR1 reads WSHSY; CDR2 reads SAAADI. The CDR3 is CASSEPRQVTNTEAFF. The CDR3 DNA follows: TGCGCCAGCAGTGAGCCTAGACAGGTTACAAACACTGAAGCTTTCTTT.

This clone is classed as medium-sized. The chain joins TRBV20-1 to TRBJ1-2; TRBD1 aligns across 7 bases. CDR1 DFQATT and CDR2 SNEGSKA come from the germline V gene (reference sequence). The CDR3 consists of 14 residues. Losses at the gene ends were 3 bases for V and 6 bases for J; bases not matched to a gene: 10. The CDR3 sequence is CSASLFTGANGYTF. The DNA for the CDR3 is TGCAGTGCTAGCCTATTTACAGGGGCAAATGGCTACACCTTC.

Many counts were recorded for this clone. The chain is built from TRBV6-1 and TRBJ2-1; 14 nucleotides match TRBD2. The germline gives CDR1 MNHNS, CDR2 SASEGT. The CDR3 is 14 amino acids. V shed 7 bases, J shed 7 bases, and the junction held 3 bases outside the gene matches. The CDR3 region has the DNA TGTGCCAGCACCGGGACTAGCGGGGGTAATGAGCAGTTCTTC. Translation: CASTGTSGGNEQFF.

This clone has ten or more counts. This same CDR3 is encoded by further DNA sequences in the sample. V usage is TRBV7-9 and J usage is TRBJ2-2, with D possibly matching TRBD1 (6 bases). Germline CDR1 and CDR2: SEHNR and FQNEAQ (reference sequence). The CDR3 loop spans 15 amino acids. V was trimmed by 4 bases and J by 2 bases, leaving 11 bases between them. The CDR3 sequence: CASSSKQGNTGELFF. DNA for the CDR3: TGTGCCAGCAGCTCAAAACAGGGCAACACCGGGGAGCTGTTTTTT.

This clone was counted a few times. This chain connects TRBV5-1 to TRBJ2-7; no clear D. CDR3 length: 13 residues. CDR1 is SGHRS, CDR2 YFSETQ, per germline. V lost 0 bases, J lost 0 bases, and 4 bases lay in between. CDR3 region: CASSLDTSYEQYF. The DNA for the CDR3 is TGCGCCAGCAGCTTGGATACCTCCTACGAGCAGTACTTC.

This clone has at least ten counts. The rearrangement links TRBV4-2 to TRBJ2-1, with 9 bases fitting TRBD2. After removal of 3 bases from V and 5 bases from J, the junction contained 8 bases not matched to a gene. There are 16 residues in the CDR3. Germline-derived CDR1 and CDR2 are LGHNA and YNFKEQ. CDR3 sequence reads: CASSHPGTSRHNEQFF. The CDR3 nucleotides are TGTGCCAGCAGCCATCCAGGGACTAGCAGACACAATGAGCAGTTCTTC.

In its sample, this clone was seen many times. J is TRBJ1-1 and V is TRBV4-2; D not certain. The germline V gene encodes CDR1 LGHNA and CDR2 YNFKEQ. This CDR3 contains 13 residues. Trimming shortened V by 0 bases and J by 0 bases, and 2 bases separated the two germline ends. As DNA, the CDR3 is TGTGCCAGCAGCCAAGACATGAACACTGAAGCTTTCTTT. Amino acids: CASSQDMNTEAFF.

This chain joins TRBV7-2 and TRBJ2-1; D is ambiguous. The CDR3 is 13 amino acids. CDR1 is SGHTA, CDR2 FQGNSA, per germline. The V end lost 6 bases, the J end lost 5 bases, and 11 bases lay between the germline ends. The CDR3 region is CASRSPMHNEQFF. CDR3 nucleotide sequence: TGTGCCAGCAGATCGCCTATGCACAATGAGCAGTTCTTC.

Concerning this clone itself: Germline and junction disagree at one end, which may indicate a read error. The gene calls are TRBV6-1 and TRBJ2-1, with 9 nucleotides matching TRBD1. CDR1 MNHNS and CDR2 SASEGT come from the germline V gene. The CDR3 has 15 residues. The CDR3 sequence: CVSSQQGAGVSRQFF. In nucleotides, the CDR3 is TGTGTCAGCAGTCAACAGGGGGCGGGAGTATCCCGGCAGTTCTTC.

This clone has more than one count but fewer than ten. The chain uses TRBV11-3 and TRBJ1-2, with D perhaps matching TRBD1 (5 bases). Germline V lookup: CDR1 SGHNT, CDR2 YENEEA. Trimming cost V 5 bases and J 6 bases, with 10 bases left between them. The CDR3 is 12 amino acids. CDR3 sequence reads: CASSPRGHGYTF. The CDR3 DNA reads as TGTGCCAGCAGCCCGCGGGGACATGGCTACACCTTC.

This clone is labeled as medium-sized (0.01 to 0.1%). V is TRBV6-2 or TRBV6-3 and J is TRBJ2-7, with 8 bases identical to TRBD1. The CDR3 is 15 amino acids. The V segment lost 7 bases and the J segment 1 base; nucleotides outside the gene matches: 9. Looked up from germline, CDR1 is MNHEY and CDR2 is SVGEGT. The CDR3 loop reads CASTSSGGGSYEQYF. The CDR3 bases are TGTGCCAGCACCAGCTCAGGGGGCGGTTCCTACGAGCAGTACTTC.

The chain couples TRBV7-9 to TRBJ2-1; D not certain. Germline CDR1 and CDR2: SEHNR and FQNEAQ (reference sequence). This CDR3 spans 13 amino acids. Deletions cut 5 bases from V and 12 bases from J, with 17 bases between. CDR3 nucleotide sequence: TGTGCCAGCAGCGAAAGCGCCGGAACGCCGCAGTTCTTC. Protein: CASSESAGTPQFF.

This chain connects TRBV24-1 to TRBJ2-2, with unresolved D. Germline values: CDR1 KGHDR, CDR2 SFDVKD. This CDR3 has 13 amino acids. Trimming pared 5 bases from V and 0 bases from J, leaving 3 bases between. DNA of the CDR3: TGTGCCACCAGTGCTACGAACACCGGGGAGCTGTTTTTT. Its protein is CATSATNTGELFF.

This clone showed up just a few times. The chain joins TRBV15 to TRBJ2-2; 10 positions match TRBD2. After removal of 0 bases from V and 7 bases from J, the junction contained 8 bases not matched to a gene. Germline V gives CDR1 LNHNV, CDR2 YYDKDF (reference sequence). The CDR3 is 17 residues long. For the CDR3, the DNA is TGTGCCACCAGCAGAGATGACCTAGCGGGAGCGGTCGGGGAGCTGTTTTTT. The encoded protein is CATSRDDLAGAVGELFF.

V usage is TRBV6-5 and J usage is TRBJ1-1; 7 bases match TRBD1. CDR1 and CDR2 (germline): MNHEY, SVGAGI. Trimming removed 0 bases from V and 11 bases from J; junction bases left unmatched: 3. This CDR3 has 12 residues. In DNA form, the CDR3 reads TGTGCCAGCAGTTACTCAACAGGGGAGGCTTTCTTT. Protein sequence: CASSYSTGEAFF.

The chain couples TRBV24-1 to TRBJ2-7; TRBD2 agrees at 14 bases. The CDR3 consists of 19 residues. From germline, CDR1 is KGHDR and CDR2 SFDVKD. With V trimmed by 7 bases and J by 4 bases, 17 bases remained unmatched. CDR3 residues: CATSPGTSGRRVFWYEQYF. The DNA of the CDR3 is TGTGCCACCAGCCCCGGGACTAGCGGGAGAAGAGTCTTTTGGTACGAGCAGTACTTC.

By its share, this clone is medium-sized. The V gene is TRBV20-1, the J gene TRBJ1-3, with no clear D. The V end lost 0 bases, the J end lost 0 bases, and 3 bases lay between the germline ends. The CDR3 totals 13 residues. Germline CDR1 reads DFQATT; CDR2 reads SNEGSKA (reference sequence). DNA for the CDR3: TGCAGTGCTAGAGACAACTCTGGAAACACCATATATTTT. It translates to CSARDNSGNTIYF.

V gene TRBV28 combines with J gene TRBJ1-2; 9 bases line up with TRBD1. J lost 8 bases, V lost 5 bases, and 6 bases had no gene match. The V gene's germline CDR1 is MDHEN and CDR2 SYDVKM. The CDR3 is made up of 13 amino acids. CDR3 loop: CASSIQGARGYTF. The CDR3 DNA follows: TGTGCCAGCAGTATACAGGGGGCGAGGGGCTACACCTTC.

This clone came up many times. The chain couples TRBV27 to TRBJ2-3; 10 bases align to TRBD1. J was trimmed by 8 bases and V by 7 bases; bases with no gene match: 9. Germline CDR1 is MNHEY and CDR2 is SMNVEV (reference sequence). This CDR3 has 14 amino acids. The CDR3 reads CASNRDRGLGTQYF. The CDR3 nucleotides read TGTGCCAGCAACCGGGACAGGGGATTAGGTACGCAGTATTTT.

This clone came up many times. A much larger clone differs by one base, so this may be a read error. V gene TRBV5-5 combines with J gene TRBJ2-7, with D perhaps TRBD2 (6 bases). The CDR3 is made up of 14 amino acids. Germline CDR1 and CDR2: SGHKS and YYEKEE (reference sequence). V lost 6 bases and J 5 bases, leaving 18 bases between the germline ends. The CDR3 nucleotides are TGTGCCAGCAACCCGCAGGGAGGATCCGACGAGCAGTACTTC. Its translation is CASNPQGGSDEQYF.

The J gene is TRBJ1-6, the V gene TRBV12-3 or TRBV12-4; TRBD1 matches at 7 bases. This CDR3 region has 12 residues. The V gene end was trimmed by 6 bases and the J gene end by 10 bases; junction bases not matched to a gene: 3. The CDR3 spells CASSYRGSPLHF. DNA of the CDR3: TGTGCCAGCAGCTACAGGGGATCACCCCTCCACTTT.

This sequence joins TRBV20-1 and TRBJ2-3; D not certain. Germline lookup yields CDR1 DFQATT and CDR2 SNEGSKA (reference sequence). The length of the CDR3 is 14 residues. V was pared by 0 bases and J by 4 bases, with 11 bases between. This CDR3 is CSARERLDPDTQYF. CDR3 in DNA: TGCAGTGCTAGAGAGCGGTTGGACCCAGATACGCAGTATTTT.

A remark on this clone: A clone one base away is much larger, so this may be a read error. The genes are TRBV20-1 and TRBJ2-5; no reliable D call. CDR1 and CDR2 from the germline V gene are DFQATT and SNEGSKA (reference sequence). The CDR3 covers 10 residues. In DNA form, the CDR3 reads TGCGGTGTGGGTTGGTCGCCCCAGTACTTC. Translating gives CGVGWSPQYF.